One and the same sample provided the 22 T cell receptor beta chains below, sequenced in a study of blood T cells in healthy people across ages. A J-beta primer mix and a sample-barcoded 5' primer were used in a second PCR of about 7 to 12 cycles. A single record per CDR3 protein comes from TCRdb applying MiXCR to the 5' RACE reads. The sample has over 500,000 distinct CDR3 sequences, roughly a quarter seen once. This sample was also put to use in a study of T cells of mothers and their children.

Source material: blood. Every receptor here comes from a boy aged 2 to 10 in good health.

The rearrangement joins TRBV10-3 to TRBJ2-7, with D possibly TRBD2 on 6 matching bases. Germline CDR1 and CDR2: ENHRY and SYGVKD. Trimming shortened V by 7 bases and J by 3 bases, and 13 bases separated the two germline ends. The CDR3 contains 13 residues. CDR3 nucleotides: TGTGCCATCAAGGCCGGGAGCGTCTACGAGCAGTACTTC. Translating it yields CAIKAGSVYEQYF.

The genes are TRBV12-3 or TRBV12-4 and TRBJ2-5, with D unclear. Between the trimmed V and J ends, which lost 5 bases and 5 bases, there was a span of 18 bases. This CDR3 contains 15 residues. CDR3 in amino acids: CASSPDPEPGETQYF. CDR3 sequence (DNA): TGTGCCAGCAGTCCGGACCCTGAACCTGGGGAGACCCAGTACTTC.

The CDR3 sequence is CASSVGGLRNTIYF. Here the CDR3 DNA reads TGTGCCAGCAGCGTAGGGGGATTGCGGAACACCATATATTTT. The V and J genes are TRBV9 and TRBJ1-3, with D unclear. The V end was cut by 0 bases, the J end by 7 bases, with 11 bases between. Germline values: CDR1 SGDLS, CDR2 YYNGEE. The CDR3 is 14 amino acids.

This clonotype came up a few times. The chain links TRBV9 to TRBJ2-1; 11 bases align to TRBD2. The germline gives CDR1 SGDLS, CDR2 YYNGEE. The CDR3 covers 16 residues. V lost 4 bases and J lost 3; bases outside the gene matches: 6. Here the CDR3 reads CASSPRLAGIYNEQFF. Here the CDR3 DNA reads TGTGCCAGCAGCCCCAGACTAGCGGGAATCTACAATGAGCAGTTCTTC.

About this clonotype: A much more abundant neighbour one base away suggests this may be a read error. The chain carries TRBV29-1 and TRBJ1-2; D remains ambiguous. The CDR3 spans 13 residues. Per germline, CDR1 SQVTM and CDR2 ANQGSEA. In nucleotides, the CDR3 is TGCAGCGTTGGTACATCAGAAAACTATGGCTACCCCTTC. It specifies CSVGTSENYGYPF.

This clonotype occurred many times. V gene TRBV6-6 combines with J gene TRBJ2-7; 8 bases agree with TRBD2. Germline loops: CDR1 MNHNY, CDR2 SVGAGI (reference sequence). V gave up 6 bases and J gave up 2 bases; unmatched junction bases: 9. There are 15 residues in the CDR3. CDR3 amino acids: CASRPPTSGTYEQYF. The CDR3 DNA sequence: TGTGCCAGCAGGCCACCAACTAGCGGTACCTACGAGCAGTACTTC.

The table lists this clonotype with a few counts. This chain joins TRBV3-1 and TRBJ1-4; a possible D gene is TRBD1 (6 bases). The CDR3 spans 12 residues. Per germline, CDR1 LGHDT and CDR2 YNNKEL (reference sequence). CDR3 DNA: TGTGGCACACAGGGACCAGCAGAAAAACTGTTTTTT. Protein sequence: CGTQGPAEKLFF.

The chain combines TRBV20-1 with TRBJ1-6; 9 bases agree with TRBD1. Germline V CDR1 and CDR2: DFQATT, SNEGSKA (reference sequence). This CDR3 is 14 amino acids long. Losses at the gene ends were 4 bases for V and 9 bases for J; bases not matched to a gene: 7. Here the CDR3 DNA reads TGCAGTGCTAACCCGGAGACAGGGGGTTCACCCCTCCACTTT. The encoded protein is CSANPETGGSPLHF.

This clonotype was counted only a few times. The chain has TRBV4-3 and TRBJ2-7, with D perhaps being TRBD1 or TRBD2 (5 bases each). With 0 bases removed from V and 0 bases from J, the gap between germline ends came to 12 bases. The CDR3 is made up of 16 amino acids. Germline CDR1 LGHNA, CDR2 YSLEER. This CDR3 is CASSQDIGTSSYEQYF. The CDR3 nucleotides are TGCGCCAGCAGCCAAGACATAGGGACGTCCTCCTACGAGCAGTACTTC.

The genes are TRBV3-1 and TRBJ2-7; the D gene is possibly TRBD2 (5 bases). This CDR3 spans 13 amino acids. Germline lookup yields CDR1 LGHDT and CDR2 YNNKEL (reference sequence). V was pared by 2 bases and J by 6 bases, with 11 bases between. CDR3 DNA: TGTGCCAGCAGCCAATTCGGGGTCAGCGAGCAGTACTTC. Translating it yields CASSQFGVSEQYF.

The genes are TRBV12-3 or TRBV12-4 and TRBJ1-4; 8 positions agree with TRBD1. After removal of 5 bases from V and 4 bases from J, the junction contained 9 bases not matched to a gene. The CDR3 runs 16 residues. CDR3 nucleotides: TGTGCCAGCAGTAAGACAGGGGAGAGGGGTAATGAAAAACTGTTTTTT. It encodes CASSKTGERGNEKLFF.

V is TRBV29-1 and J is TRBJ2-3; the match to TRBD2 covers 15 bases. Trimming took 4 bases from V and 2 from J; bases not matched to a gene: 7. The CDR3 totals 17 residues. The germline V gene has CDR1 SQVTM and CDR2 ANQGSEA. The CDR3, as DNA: TGCAGCGTTGGGTTCGGACTAGCGGGGGGGCACACAGATACGCAGTATTTT. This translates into CSVGFGLAGGHTDTQYF.

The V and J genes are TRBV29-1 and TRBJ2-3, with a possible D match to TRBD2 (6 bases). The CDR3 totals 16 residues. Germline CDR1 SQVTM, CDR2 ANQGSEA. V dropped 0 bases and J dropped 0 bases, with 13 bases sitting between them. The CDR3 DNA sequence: TGCAGCGTTGAAGATCTTGGAGCGGGTAGCACAGATACGCAGTATTTT. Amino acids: CSVEDLGAGSTDTQYF.

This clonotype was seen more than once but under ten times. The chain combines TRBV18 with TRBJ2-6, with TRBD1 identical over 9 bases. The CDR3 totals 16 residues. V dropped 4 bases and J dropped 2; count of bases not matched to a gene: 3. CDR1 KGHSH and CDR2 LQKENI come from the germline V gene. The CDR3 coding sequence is TGTGCCAGCTCACAAACAGGGGGCCCTGGGGCCAACGTCCTGACTTTC. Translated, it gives CASSQTGGPGANVLTF.

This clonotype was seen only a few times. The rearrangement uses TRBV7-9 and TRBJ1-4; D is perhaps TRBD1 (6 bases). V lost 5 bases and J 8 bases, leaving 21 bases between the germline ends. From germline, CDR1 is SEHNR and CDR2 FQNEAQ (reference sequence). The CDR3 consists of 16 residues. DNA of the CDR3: TGTGCCAGCAGCAGGTCCTCCACAGGGTCTGGCGAAAAACTGTTTTTT. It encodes CASSRSSTGSGEKLFF.

The CDR3, as DNA: TGTGCCAGCAGTTTGCTGGGACAGGGCCTCTCTGGGGCCAACGTCCTGACTTTC. Translation gives CASSLLGQGLSGANVLTF. The chain uses TRBV12-3 or TRBV12-4 and TRBJ2-6, with TRBD1 matching over 9 bases. J gave up 0 bases and V 3 bases, and 6 bases lay outside the gene matches. CDR3 length equals 18 residues.

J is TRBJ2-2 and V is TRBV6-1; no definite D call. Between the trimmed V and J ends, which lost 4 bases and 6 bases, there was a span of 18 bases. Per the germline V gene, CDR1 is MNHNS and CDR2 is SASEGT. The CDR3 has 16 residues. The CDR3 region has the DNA TGTGCCAGCAGTGTGACGACACCCGGTCGGGCCGGGGAGCTGTTTTTT. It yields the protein CASSVTTPGRAGELFF.

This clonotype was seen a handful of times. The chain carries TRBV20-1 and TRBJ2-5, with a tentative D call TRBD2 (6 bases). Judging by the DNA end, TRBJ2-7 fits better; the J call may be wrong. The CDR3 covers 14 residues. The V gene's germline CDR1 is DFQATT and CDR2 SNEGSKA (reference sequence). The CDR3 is CSARDLKIGGEQYF. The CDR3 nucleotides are TGCAGTGCTAGAGATCTAAAAATCGGGGGCGAGCAGTACTTC.

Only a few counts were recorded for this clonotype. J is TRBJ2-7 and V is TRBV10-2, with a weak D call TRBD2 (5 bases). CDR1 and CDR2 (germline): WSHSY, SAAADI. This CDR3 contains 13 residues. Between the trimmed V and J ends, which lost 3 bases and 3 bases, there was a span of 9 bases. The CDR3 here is CASSDRGYYEQYF. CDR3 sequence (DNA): TGCGCCAGCAGTGACCGGGGATACTACGAGCAGTACTTC.

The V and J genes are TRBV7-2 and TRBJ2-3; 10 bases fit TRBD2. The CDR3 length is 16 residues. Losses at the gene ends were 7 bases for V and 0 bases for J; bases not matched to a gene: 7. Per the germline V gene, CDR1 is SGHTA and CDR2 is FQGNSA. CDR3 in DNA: TGTGCCAGCACCGTTAGCGGGAGGATAAGCACAGATACGCAGTATTTT. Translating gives CASTVSGRISTDTQYF. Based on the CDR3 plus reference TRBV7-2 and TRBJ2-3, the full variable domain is GAGVSQSPSNKVTEKGKDVELRCDPISGHTALYWYRQSLGQGLEFLIYFQGNSAPDKSGLPSDRFSAERTGGSVSTLTIQRTQQEDSAVYLCASTVSGRISTDTQYFGPGTRLTVL.

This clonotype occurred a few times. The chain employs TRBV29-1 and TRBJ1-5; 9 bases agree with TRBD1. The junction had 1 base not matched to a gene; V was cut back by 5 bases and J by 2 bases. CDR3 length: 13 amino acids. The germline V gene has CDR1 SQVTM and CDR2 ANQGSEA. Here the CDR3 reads CSVRTGGNQPQHF. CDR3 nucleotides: TGCAGCGTTAGGACAGGGGGCAATCAGCCCCAGCATTTT.

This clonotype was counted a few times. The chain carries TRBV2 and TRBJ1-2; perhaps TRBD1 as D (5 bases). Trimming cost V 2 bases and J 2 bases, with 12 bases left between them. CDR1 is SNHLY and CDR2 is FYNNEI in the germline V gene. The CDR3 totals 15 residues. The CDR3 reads CASSELWGSNYGYTF. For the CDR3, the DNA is TGTGCCAGCAGTGAATTATGGGGGTCGAACTATGGCTACACCTTC.